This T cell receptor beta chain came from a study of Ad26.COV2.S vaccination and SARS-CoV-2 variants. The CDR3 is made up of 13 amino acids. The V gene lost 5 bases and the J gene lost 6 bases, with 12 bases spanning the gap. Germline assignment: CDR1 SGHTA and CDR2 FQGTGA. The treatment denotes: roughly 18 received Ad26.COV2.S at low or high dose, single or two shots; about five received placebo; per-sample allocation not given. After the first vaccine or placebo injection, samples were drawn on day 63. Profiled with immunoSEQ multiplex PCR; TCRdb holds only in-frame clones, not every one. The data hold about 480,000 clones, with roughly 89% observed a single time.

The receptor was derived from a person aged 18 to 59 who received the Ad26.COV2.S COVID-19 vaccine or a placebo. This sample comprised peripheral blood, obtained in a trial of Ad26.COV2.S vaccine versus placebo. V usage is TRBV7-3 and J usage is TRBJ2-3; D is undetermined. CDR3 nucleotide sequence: TGTGCCAGCAGCGCAATAGTGGCCGATACGCAGTATTTT. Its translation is CASSAIVADTQYF.